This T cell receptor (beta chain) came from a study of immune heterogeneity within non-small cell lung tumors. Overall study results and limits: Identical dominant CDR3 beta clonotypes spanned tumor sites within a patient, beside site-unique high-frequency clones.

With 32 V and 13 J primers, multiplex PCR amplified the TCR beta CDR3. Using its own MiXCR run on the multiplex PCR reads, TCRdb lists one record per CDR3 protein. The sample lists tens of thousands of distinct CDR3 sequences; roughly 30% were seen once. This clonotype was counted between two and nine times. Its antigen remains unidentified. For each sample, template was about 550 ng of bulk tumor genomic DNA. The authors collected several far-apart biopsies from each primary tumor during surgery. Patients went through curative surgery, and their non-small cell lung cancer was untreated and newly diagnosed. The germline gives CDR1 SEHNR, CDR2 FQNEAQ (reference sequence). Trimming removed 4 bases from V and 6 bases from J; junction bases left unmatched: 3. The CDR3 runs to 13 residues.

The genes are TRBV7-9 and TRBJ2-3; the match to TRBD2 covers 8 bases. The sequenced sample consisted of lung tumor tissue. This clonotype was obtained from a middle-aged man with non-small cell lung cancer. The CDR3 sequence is CASSSGGPDTQYF. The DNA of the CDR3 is TGTGCCAGCAGCTCGGGAGGGCCCGATACGCAGTATTTT.